The 13 T cell receptor beta chains presented below share a single source sample, sequenced in a study of human T cells and chemical hapten exposure. The time point is: patch test 1, 2 weeks after DPC sensitization. As to treatment: therapeutic diphenylcyclopropenone sensitization with weekly scalp DPC. TCRdb re-analysed the RACE reads in MiXCR, keeping a single row per CDR3 protein. Found here are roughly 120,000 distinct CDR3 sequences, about an eighth of them singletons; the top ten hold around 1.5%. The source was whole blood, collected in connection with sensitization to the hapten diphenylcyclopropenone (DPC). These TCRs come from a woman between 45 and 65 years old with alopecia areata. Some clones in this sample may be carry-over from other donors' samples.

This chain links TRBV3-1 with TRBJ1-1; D call uncertain. This CDR3 has 14 amino acids. The ends were cut back, 5 bases at V and 6 bases at J, with 16 bases in the middle. The germline CDR1 and CDR2 sequences are LGHDT and YNNKEL (reference sequence). Here the CDR3 DNA reads TGTGCCAGCAGCAGTTTTCGGGGTACCGCTGAAGCTTTCTTT. Residues: CASSSFRGTAEAFF.

V gene TRBV5-1 combines with J gene TRBJ2-3, with 7 bases lining up with TRBD1. After removal of 5 bases from V and 4 bases from J, the junction contained 4 bases not matched to a gene. The CDR3 is 13 residues long. Germline CDR1 reads SGHRS; CDR2 reads YFSETQ. The CDR3 reads CASSEQGADTQYF. CDR3 coding DNA: TGCGCCAGCAGTGAGCAGGGGGCAGATACGCAGTATTTT.

This clonotype was counted ten times or more. The chain has TRBV6-5 and TRBJ1-1, with D unclear. The ends were cut back, 6 bases at V and 0 bases at J, with 8 bases in the middle. In germline, CDR1 is MNHEY, CDR2 SVGAGI. This CDR3 is 13 amino acids long. CDR3 in DNA: TGTGCCAGCAGCCTAGGGATGAACACTGAAGCTTTCTTT. Translating gives CASSLGMNTEAFF.

This clonotype occurred many times. The V call is TRBV12-3 or TRBV12-4, the J call TRBJ1-3; D unresolved. Trimming shortened V by 10 bases and J by 0 bases, and 13 bases separated the two germline ends. This CDR3 contains 14 residues. CDR3 in DNA: TGTGCCAACATGAACTACGTCTCTGGAAACACCATATATTTT. It yields the protein CANMNYVSGNTIYF.

The sample holds many counts of this clonotype. V gene TRBV5-1 combines with J gene TRBJ2-1; D not resolved. Between the trimmed V and J ends, which lost 4 bases and 9 bases, there was a span of 8 bases. Germline V CDR1 and CDR2: SGHRS, YFSETQ. The CDR3 is made up of 11 amino acids. The chain's CDR3 is CASSPVSEQFF. DNA for the CDR3: TGCGCCAGCAGCCCCGTTAGTGAGCAGTTCTTC.

This clonotype has a count of ten or more. The chain uses TRBV6-5 and TRBJ1-4; D may be TRBD1 (5 bases). Trimming pared 0 bases from V and 8 bases from J, leaving 13 bases between. Germline lookup yields CDR1 MNHEY and CDR2 SVGAGI. This CDR3 is built from 15 residues. The CDR3 here is CASSYSTRGREKLFF. In DNA form, the CDR3 reads TGTGCCAGCAGTTACTCTACGAGGGGCCGAGAAAAACTGTTTTTT.

This clonotype was detected a few times. The rearrangement links TRBV20-1 to TRBJ1-5; the D is unclear. Trimming removed 8 bases at V and 3 bases at J, with 11 bases between. Per the germline V gene, CDR1 is DFQATT and CDR2 is SNEGSKA (reference sequence). The CDR3 spans 12 residues. CDR3 protein: CSFTDFNQPQHF. The DNA for the CDR3 is TGCAGTTTTACGGATTTCAATCAGCCCCAGCATTTT.

As regards this clonotype: At one of its ends the junction is not consistent with the germline gene, which may arise from a read error. V usage is TRBV10-2 and J usage is TRBJ2-1; 9 nucleotides line up with TRBD1. The CDR3 is 15 residues long. Germline V CDR1 and CDR2: WSHSY, SAAADI. The CDR3: CASRESRTGVHEQFF. Written as DNA, the CDR3 is TGCGCCAGCAGAGAGTCTCGGACAGGGGTTCATGAGCAGTTCTTC.

The rearrangement uses TRBV28 and TRBJ1-2; D is perhaps TRBD1 (5 bases). Germline V gene data show CDR1 as MDHEN and CDR2 as SYDVKM. The germline V and J ends were trimmed by 6 bases and 5 bases, with 13 bases remaining between them. The CDR3 spans 13 residues. As DNA, the CDR3 is TGTGCCAGCAGACCCCCTGACAGATATGGCTACACCTTC. It encodes CASRPPDRYGYTF.

The chain uses TRBV28 and TRBJ2-1; 12 nucleotides align to TRBD2. Germline CDR1 reads MDHEN; CDR2 reads SYDVKM. The CDR3 runs 17 residues. The trim removed 4 bases at V and 6 bases at J, leaving 10 bases unmatched. CDR3 loop: CASSSLRPSGGANEQFF. Here the CDR3 DNA reads TGTGCCAGCAGTTCCCTAAGGCCTAGCGGGGGGGCCAATGAGCAGTTCTTC.

A few counts support this clonotype. J is TRBJ2-7 and V is TRBV6-5; D gene ambiguous. Germline-derived CDR1 and CDR2 are MNHEY and SVGAGI. CDR3 length: 11 residues. V shed 7 bases and J shed 2 bases, with 6 bases lying between them. CDR3 DNA sequence: TGTGCCAGCACCGACACCTACGAGCAGTACTTC. It specifies CASTDTYEQYF.

This clonotype has just a few counts. This chain uses TRBV28 with TRBJ1-4; 7 bases map to TRBD1. Germline trimming cut 8 bases from V and 4 bases from J; bases unmatched to any gene: 1. The CDR3 length is 12 residues. Germline V CDR1 and CDR2: MDHEN, SYDVKM. The CDR3: CASRDSNEKLFF. CDR3 coding DNA: TGTGCCAGCCGGGACAGTAATGAAAAACTGTTTTTT. Using reference TRBV28 and TRBJ1-4 for the parts outside the CDR3, the full variable domain is DVKVTQSSRYLVKRTGEKVFLECVQDMDHENMFWYRQDPGLGLRLIYFSYDVKMKEKGDIPEGYSVSREKKERFSLILESASTNQTSMYLCASRDSNEKLFFGSGTQLSVL.

This clonotype occurred a few times. The rearrangement joins TRBV7-6 to TRBJ2-5, with 10 bases aligning to TRBD2. V lost 0 bases and J lost 5; bases outside the gene matches: 9. CDR3 length: 17 residues. Germline-derived CDR1 and CDR2 are SGHVS and FNYEAQ. The DNA of the CDR3 is TGTGCCAGCAGCTTAGCGGAGGCACCTAGCGGGAGTGAGACCCAGTACTTC. As protein: CASSLAEAPSGSETQYF.